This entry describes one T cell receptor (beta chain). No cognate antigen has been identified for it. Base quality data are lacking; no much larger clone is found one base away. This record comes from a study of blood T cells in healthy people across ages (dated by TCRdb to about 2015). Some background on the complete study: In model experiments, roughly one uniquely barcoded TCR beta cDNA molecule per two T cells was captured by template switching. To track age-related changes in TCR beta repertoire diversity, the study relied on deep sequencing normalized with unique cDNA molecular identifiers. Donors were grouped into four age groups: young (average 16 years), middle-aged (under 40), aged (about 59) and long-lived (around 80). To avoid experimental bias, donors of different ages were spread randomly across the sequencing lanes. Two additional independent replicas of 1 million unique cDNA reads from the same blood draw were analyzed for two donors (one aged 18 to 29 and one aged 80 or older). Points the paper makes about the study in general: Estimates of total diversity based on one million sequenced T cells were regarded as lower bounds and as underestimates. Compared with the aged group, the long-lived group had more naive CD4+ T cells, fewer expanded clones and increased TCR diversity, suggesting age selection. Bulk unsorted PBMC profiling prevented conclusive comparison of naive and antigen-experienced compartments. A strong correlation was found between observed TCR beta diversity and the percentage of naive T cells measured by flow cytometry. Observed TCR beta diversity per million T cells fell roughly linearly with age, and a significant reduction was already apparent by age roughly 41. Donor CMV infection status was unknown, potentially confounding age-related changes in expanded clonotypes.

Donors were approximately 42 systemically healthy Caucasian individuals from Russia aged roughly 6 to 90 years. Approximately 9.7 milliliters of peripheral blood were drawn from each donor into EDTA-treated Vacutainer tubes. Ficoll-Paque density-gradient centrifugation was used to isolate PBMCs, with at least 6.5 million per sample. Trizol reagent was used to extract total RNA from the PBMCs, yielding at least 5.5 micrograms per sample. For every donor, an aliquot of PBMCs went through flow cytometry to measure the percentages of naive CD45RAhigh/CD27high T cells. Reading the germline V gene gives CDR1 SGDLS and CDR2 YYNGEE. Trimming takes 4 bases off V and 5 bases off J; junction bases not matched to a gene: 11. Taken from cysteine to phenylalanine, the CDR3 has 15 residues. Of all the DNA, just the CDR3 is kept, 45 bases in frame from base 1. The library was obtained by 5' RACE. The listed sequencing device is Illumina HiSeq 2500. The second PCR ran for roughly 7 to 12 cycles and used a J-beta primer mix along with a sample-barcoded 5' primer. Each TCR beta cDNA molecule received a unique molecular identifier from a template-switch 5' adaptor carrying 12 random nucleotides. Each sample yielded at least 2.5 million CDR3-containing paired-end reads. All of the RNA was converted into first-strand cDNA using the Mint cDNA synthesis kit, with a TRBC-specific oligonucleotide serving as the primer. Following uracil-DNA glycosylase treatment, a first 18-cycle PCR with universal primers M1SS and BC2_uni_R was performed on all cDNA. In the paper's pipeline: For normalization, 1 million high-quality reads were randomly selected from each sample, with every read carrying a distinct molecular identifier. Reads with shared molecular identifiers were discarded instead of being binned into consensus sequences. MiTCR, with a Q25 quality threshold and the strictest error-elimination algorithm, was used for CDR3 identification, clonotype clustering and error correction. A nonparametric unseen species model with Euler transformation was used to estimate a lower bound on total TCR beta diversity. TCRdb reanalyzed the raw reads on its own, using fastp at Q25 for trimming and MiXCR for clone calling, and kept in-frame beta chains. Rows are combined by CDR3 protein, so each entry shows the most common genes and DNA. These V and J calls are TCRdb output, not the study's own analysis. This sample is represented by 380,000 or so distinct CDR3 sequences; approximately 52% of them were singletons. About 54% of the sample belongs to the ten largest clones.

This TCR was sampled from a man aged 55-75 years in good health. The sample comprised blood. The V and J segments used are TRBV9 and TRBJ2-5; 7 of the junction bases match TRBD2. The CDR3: CASSPEGGGRETQYF. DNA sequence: TGTGCCAGCAGCCCCGAAGGCGGGGGAAGGGAGACCCAGTACTTC. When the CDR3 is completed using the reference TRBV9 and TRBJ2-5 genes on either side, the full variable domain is DSGVTQTPKHLITATGQRVTLRCSPRSGDLSVYWYQQSLDQGLQFLIQYYNGEERAKGNILERFSAQQFPDLHSELNLSSLELGDSALYFCASSPEGGGRETQYFGPGTRLLVL.